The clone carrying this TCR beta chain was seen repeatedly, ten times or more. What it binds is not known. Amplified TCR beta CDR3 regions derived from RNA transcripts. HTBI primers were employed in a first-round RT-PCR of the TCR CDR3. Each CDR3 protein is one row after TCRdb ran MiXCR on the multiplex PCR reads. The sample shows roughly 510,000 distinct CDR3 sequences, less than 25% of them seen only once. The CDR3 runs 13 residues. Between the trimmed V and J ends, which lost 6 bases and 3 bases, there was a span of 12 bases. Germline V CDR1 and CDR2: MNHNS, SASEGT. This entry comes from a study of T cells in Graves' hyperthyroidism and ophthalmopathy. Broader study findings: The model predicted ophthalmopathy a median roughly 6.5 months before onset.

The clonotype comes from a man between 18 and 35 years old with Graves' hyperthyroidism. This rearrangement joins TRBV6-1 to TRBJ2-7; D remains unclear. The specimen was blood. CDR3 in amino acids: CASRRDSLYEQYF. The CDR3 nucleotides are TGTGCCAGCAGACGCGACTCCCTCTACGAGCAGTACTTC.